The following is a T cell receptor beta chain sequence with its context. The antigen is unknown. Per the germline V gene, CDR1 is SGHAT and CDR2 is FQNNGV. The CDR3 sequence is 15 residues long. V was trimmed by 5 bases and J by 2 bases, leaving 12 bases between them. This specimen belongs to a study of regulatory T cells in long-lasting Graves disease. To make TCR beta libraries, researchers used iRepertoire HTBI primers and Arm-PCR of CDR3 regions. TCRdb processed the multiplex PCR reads anew with MiXCR; each CDR3 protein has one entry. The sample has around 480,000 distinct CDR3 sequences; roughly 15% are singletons. Specified time point: newly diagnosed GD, antithyroid drugs for less than 3 months. Following extraction of RNA from PBMCs, that RNA was used to make the TCR library. Patients were enrolled at an endocrinology department in Xi'an, China. Into tubes containing EDTA, roughly 10 milliliters of peripheral blood were drawn.

Study results and caveats: It was possible that the small sample size reduced accuracy. Persistent Graves' disease cases displayed lower TCR diversity than newly diagnosed ones.

These same records also appear under a second study, on T cells in Graves' hyperthyroidism and ophthalmopathy.

Here the sequenced sample was peripheral blood mononuclear cells (PBMCs), taken at new diagnosis, from a patient treated with antithyroid drugs. J is TRBJ2-2 and V is TRBV11-2; D is perhaps TRBD1 (6 bases). This TCR was sampled from a woman aged 35-60 years with Graves disease. CDR3 amino acids: CASSRSRGNTGELFF. CDR3 bases: TGTGCCAGCAGCAGGAGCAGGGGTAACACCGGGGAGCTGTTTTTT.